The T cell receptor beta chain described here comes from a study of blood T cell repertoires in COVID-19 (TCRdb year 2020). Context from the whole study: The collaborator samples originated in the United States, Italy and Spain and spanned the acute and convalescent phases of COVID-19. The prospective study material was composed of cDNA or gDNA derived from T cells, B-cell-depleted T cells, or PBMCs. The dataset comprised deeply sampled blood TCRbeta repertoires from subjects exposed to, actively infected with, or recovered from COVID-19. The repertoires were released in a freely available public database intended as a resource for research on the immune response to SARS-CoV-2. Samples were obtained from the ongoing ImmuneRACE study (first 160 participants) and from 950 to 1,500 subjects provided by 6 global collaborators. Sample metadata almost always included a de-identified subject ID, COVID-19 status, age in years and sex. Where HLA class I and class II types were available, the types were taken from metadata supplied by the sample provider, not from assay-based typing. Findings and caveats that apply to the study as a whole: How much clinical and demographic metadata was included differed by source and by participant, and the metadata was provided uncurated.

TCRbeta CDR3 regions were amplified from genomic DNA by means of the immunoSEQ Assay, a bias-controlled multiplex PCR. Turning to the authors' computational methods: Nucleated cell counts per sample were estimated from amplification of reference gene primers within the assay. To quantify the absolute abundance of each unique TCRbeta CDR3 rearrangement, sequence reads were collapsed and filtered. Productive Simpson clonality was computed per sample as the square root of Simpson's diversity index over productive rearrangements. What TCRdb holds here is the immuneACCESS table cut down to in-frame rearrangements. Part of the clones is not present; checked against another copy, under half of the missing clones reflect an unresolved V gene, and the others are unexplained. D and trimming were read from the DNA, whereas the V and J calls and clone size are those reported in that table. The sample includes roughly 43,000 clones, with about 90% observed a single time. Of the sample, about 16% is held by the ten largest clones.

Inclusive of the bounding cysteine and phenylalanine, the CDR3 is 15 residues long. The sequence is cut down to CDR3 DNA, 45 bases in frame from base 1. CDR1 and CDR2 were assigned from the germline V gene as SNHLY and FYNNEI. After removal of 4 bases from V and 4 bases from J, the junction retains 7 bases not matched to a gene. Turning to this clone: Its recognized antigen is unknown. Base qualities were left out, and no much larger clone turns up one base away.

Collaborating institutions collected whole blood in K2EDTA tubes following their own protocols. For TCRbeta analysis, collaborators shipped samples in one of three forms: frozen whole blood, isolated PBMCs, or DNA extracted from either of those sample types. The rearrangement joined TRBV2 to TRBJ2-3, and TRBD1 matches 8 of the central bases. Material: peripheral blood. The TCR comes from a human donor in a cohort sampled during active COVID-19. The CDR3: CASSVWQGAADTQYF. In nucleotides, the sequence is TGTGCCAGCAGTGTGTGGCAGGGGGCTGCAGATACGCAGTATTTT.